Shown below are 28 T cell receptor delta chains from a single sample sequenced in a study of Vδ1+ human thymocytes. Extracted RNA was reverse transcribed into cDNA. Multiplex PCR used pooled V-gene forward primers and a constant-region reverse primer to amplify CDR3s. TCRdb reanalyzed the multiplex PCR reads using CATT. The repertoire holds 25,000 to 30,000 delta-chain clones, with 7.4% as singletons. Study outcomes and limitations: Thymic TRG and TRD repertoires appeared highly polyclonal, with Gaussian CDR3 length distributions.

No antigen has been assigned to these receptors. Sequenced material: Vdelta1+ gamma-delta thymocytes from the thymus. Subset here: FACS-sorted CD3+ TCRalphabeta- TCRVdelta1+ TCRVdelta2- thymocytes. The origin of the receptors is a girl under three years old who had congenital heart surgery.

V is TRDV1 and J is TRDJ1, with 13 nucleotides matching TRDD3. With 4 bases clipped from V and 0 bases from J, the junction kept 29 bases outside the gene matches. The germline CDR1 and CDR2 sequences are TSWWSYY and QGS. This CDR3 has 25 amino acids. CDR3 loop: CALGGHYGLVLGDTQGVKYTDKLIF. The CDR3 DNA sequence: TGTGCTCTTGGGGGACACTACGGTCTGGTACTGGGGGATACGCAGGGAGTTAAGTACACCGATAAACTCATCTTT.

This chain connects TRDV1 to TRDJ1; 7 nucleotides align to TRDD3. The germline gives CDR1 TSWWSYY, CDR2 QGS. With 3 bases clipped from V and 1 base from J, the junction kept 20 bases outside the gene matches. The length of the CDR3 is 20 residues. The CDR3: CALGDTFFHSGGFSTDKLIF. The DNA for the CDR3 is TGTGCTCTTGGGGATACCTTTTTCCATTCTGGGGGGTTTTCCACCGATAAACTCATCTTT.

This clone occurred a few times. The rearrangement uses TRDV1 and TRDJ1; 8 nucleotides line up with TRDD2. V was clipped by 3 bases and J by 0 bases; unmatched bases: 15. Germline-derived CDR1 and CDR2 are TSWWSYY and QGS. This CDR3 contains 19 residues. CDR3 sequence reads: CALGDPTSYVTGDTDKLIF. The CDR3 region has the DNA TGTGCTCTTGGGGACCCGACTTCCTACGTTACTGGAGACACCGATAAACTCATCTTT.

This clone was counted a few times. This chain connects TRDV1 to TRDJ1, with 8 bases matching TRDD3. Germline V gene data show CDR1 as TSWWSYY and CDR2 as QGS. V shed 0 bases and J 0 bases; nucleotides not matched to a gene: 15. This CDR3 has 20 residues. The CDR3 region is CALGELPAELNWGHTDKLIF. The CDR3 nucleotides are TGTGCTCTTGGGGAACTTCCCGCGGAGTTAAACTGGGGGCACACCGATAAACTCATCTTT.

This chain uses TRDV1 with TRDJ1; D remains ambiguous. CDR1 and CDR2 (germline): TSWWSYY, QGS. The ends were cut back, 1 base at V and 3 bases at J, with 30 bases in the middle. There are 21 residues in the CDR3. Here the CDR3 reads CALGEHPRGSVLLPYADKLIF. In nucleotides, the CDR3 is TGTGCTCTTGGGGAACACCCAAGGGGTTCCGTTCTACTGCCGTACGCCGATAAACTCATCTTT.

This chain uses TRDV1 with TRDJ1; 7 bases are shared with TRDD3. The CDR3 has 16 amino acids. The trim removed 1 base at V and 6 bases at J, leaving 11 bases unmatched. CDR1 is TSWWSYY, CDR2 QGS, per germline. CDR3 residues: CALGERSRTGEYKLIF. Here the CDR3 DNA reads TGTGCTCTTGGGGAACGATCCCGGACTGGGGAGTATAAACTCATCTTT.

By share of the sample, this clone is medium-sized (0.01 to 0.1%). This specimen includes other DNA sequences encoding the same CDR3. V is TRDV2 and J is TRDJ1, with D possibly TRDD3 on 5 matching bases. The CDR3 loop spans 15 amino acids. Trimming shortened V by 6 bases and J by 0 bases, and 16 bases separated the two germline ends. Germline CDR1 reads GEAIGNYY; CDR2 reads EKD. The CDR3 DNA follows: TGTGCCTGTTGGGGTACCACCCTGTACACCGATAAACTCATCTTT. Protein product: CACWGTTLYTDKLIF.

The chain joins TRDV1 to TRDJ1, with D perhaps matching TRDD3 (5 bases). Trimming removed 0 bases from V and 4 bases from J, with 30 bases in between. CDR3 length equals 21 residues. Germline values: CDR1 TSWWSYY, CDR2 QGS. The CDR3 region is CALGELSRRVPEGTTHDKLIF. The CDR3 DNA follows: TGTGCTCTTGGGGAACTCTCCCGTCGAGTTCCGGAGGGGACAACTCACGATAAACTCATCTTT.

This clone was detected only a few times. J is TRDJ1 and V is TRDV1; 10 bases match TRDD3. The CDR3 totals 19 residues. Germline CDR1 is TSWWSYY and CDR2 is QGS. V shed 1 base and J 8 bases; nucleotides not matched to a gene: 19. The CDR3 sequence is CALGERRDTSLVGGYKLIF. The CDR3 DNA follows: TGTGCTCTTGGGGAACGGCGCGATACCTCCCTCGTTGGGGGATACAAACTCATCTTT.

In its sample, this clone was seen a few times. This sequence joins TRDV1 and TRDJ1; D possibly corresponds to TRDD2 (5 bases). Trimming removed 3 bases at V and 3 bases at J, with 8 bases between. This CDR3 is 13 amino acids long. Germline-derived CDR1 and CDR2 are TSWWSYY and QGS. Here the CDR3 reads CALGDPYPDKLIF. The DNA for the CDR3 is TGTGCTCTTGGGGATCCCTACCCCGATAAACTCATCTTT.

The rearrangement uses TRDV1 and TRDJ1, with TRDD3 matching over 9 bases. The CDR3 runs 21 residues. Per germline, CDR1 TSWWSYY and CDR2 QGS. After removal of 2 bases from V and 0 bases from J, the junction contained 19 bases not matched to a gene. The CDR3 region has the DNA TGTGCTCTTGGGGAAGGACCCTTTTACTGGGGGAAGGGGGAATACACCGATAAACTCATCTTT. Translation gives CALGEGPFYWGKGEYTDKLIF.

The rearrangement joins TRDV1 to TRDJ1; 9 bases align to TRDD3. Here the J gene came from matching the DNA to germline, since TCRdb omits it. The CDR3 is made up of 20 amino acids. The junction had 20 bases not matched to a gene; V was cut back by 0 bases and J by 6 bases. From germline, CDR1 is TSWWSYY and CDR2 QGS. Here the CDR3 reads CALGELLGDRSLASHNKLIF. The CDR3 DNA reads as TGTGCTCTTGGGGAACTATTGGGGGATAGATCGTTGGCTAGTCATAATAAACTCATCTTT.

The V gene is TRDV1, the J gene TRDJ1; 7 nucleotides line up with TRDD3. Germline values: CDR1 TSWWSYY, CDR2 QGS. The CDR3 runs 16 residues. Trimming took 4 bases from V and 4 from J; bases not matched to a gene: 12. The CDR3 here is CALGVRGVGENDKLIF. DNA of the CDR3: TGTGCTCTTGGGGTTCGGGGAGTGGGGGAAAACGATAAACTCATCTTT.

The J gene is TRDJ1, the V gene TRDV1; 7 bases are a match to TRDD3. TCRdb records no J gene; here it was assigned by comparing the DNA to germline. CDR3 length: 15 amino acids. The germline V gene encodes CDR1 TSWWSYY and CDR2 QGS. V was clipped by 3 bases and J by 6 bases; unmatched bases: 10. The CDR3 region is CALGDSTDGDNKLIF. The CDR3 region has the DNA TGTGCTCTTGGGGACTCTACCGATGGGGATAATAAACTCATCTTT.

V is TRDV1 and J is TRDJ1; TRDD3 aligns across 8 bases. With V trimmed by 5 bases and J by 5 bases, 13 bases remained unmatched. The CDR3 contains 16 residues. CDR1 and CDR2 (germline): TSWWSYY, QGS. Here the CDR3 reads CALGILRDTPADKLIF. The DNA of the CDR3 is TGTGCTCTTGGGATTCTCAGGGATACGCCAGCAGATAAACTCATCTTT.

This rearrangement joins TRDV1 to TRDJ1; 8 bases are a match to TRDD3. The CDR3 is made up of 20 amino acids. Germline trimming cut 3 bases from V and 4 bases from J; bases unmatched to any gene: 22. CDR1 TSWWSYY and CDR2 QGS come from the germline V gene. CDR3: CALGEPLVTLGESYIDKLIF. DNA for the CDR3: TGTGCTCTTGGGGAGCCATTGGTTACCCTGGGGGAGAGTTACATCGATAAACTCATCTTT.

The chain recombines TRDV1 with TRDJ1; D perhaps matches TRDD3 (6 bases). Looked up from germline, CDR1 is TSWWSYY and CDR2 is QGS. The CDR3 length is 17 residues. V gave up 3 bases and J gave up 8 bases, with 25 bases separating them. CDR3 nucleotides: TGTGCTCTTGGGGATTTCCGTAAGTCTGGGGACCAAGGGAAACTCATCTTT. The encoded protein is CALGDFRKSGDQGKLIF.

This clone was seen only a few times. The V gene is TRDV1, the J gene TRDJ1; 9 nucleotides agree with TRDD3. V lost 2 bases and J lost 2; bases outside the gene matches: 21. The germline V gene has CDR1 TSWWSYY and CDR2 QGS. The CDR3 spans 21 residues. CDR3 sequence: CALGELPNPSTGGLQTDKLIF. CDR3 coding DNA: TGTGCTCTTGGGGAATTGCCTAATCCGAGTACTGGGGGACTACAAACCGATAAACTCATCTTT.

This clone showed up just a few times. Other nucleotide sequences from this sample produce the same CDR3. V and J are TRDV1 and TRDJ1; TRDD3 matches 11 bases. The CDR3 has 23 amino acids. Looked up from germline, CDR1 is TSWWSYY and CDR2 is QGS. The V and J ends lost 4 bases and 0 bases, in that order; junction bases with no gene match: 25. The chain's CDR3 is CALGGPRVVSKAGGYPYTDKLIF. The CDR3 nucleotides read TGTGCTCTTGGGGGGCCTAGGGTAGTCTCCAAGGCTGGGGGATACCCGTACACCGATAAACTCATCTTT.

The rearrangement links TRDV1 to TRDJ1; TRDD3 agrees at 9 bases. Unmatched junction bases numbered 14, after V lost 3 bases and J lost 0 bases. The germline V gene has CDR1 TSWWSYY and CDR2 QGS. This CDR3 has 19 amino acids. The CDR3 coding sequence is TGTGCTCTTGGGGACATCGGGGGACTGGGGGAGCCTTACACCGATAAACTCATCTTT. Translation gives CALGDIGGLGEPYTDKLIF.

This clone was seen a handful of times. V usage is TRDV1 and J usage is TRDJ1; weak D call: TRDD3 (6 bases). Deletions cut 5 bases from V and 8 bases from J, with 21 bases between. The CDR3 is 15 amino acids. Germline values: CDR1 TSWWSYY, CDR2 QGS. The CDR3 bases are TGTGCTCTTGGGATCCTGCCCGTTCCGGGGGACAAACTCATCTTT. Translation: CALGILPVPGDKLIF.

The chain recombines TRDV1 with TRDJ1, with 11 nucleotides matching TRDD3. Germline V gene lookup returns CDR1 TSWWSYY and CDR2 QGS. The CDR3 loop spans 24 amino acids. After removal of 9 bases from V and 0 bases from J, the junction contained 33 bases not matched to a gene. The CDR3 loop reads CALVPFYPLDGGYARLMYTDKLIF. The CDR3 DNA follows: TGTGCTCTCGTCCCCTTCTATCCACTTGATGGGGGATACGCCCGGCTCATGTACACCGATAAACTCATCTTT.

This clone has a handful of counts. The chain combines TRDV1 with TRDJ1; 10 bases are a match to TRDD3. Germline values: CDR1 TSWWSYY, CDR2 QGS. The CDR3 extends over 16 amino acids. Unmatched junction bases numbered 10, after V lost 4 bases and J lost 5 bases. CDR3 bases: TGTGCTCTTGGGGGCCAGAGGGGGATACGCTCAGATAAACTCATCTTT. It yields the protein CALGGQRGIRSDKLIF.

The sample holds a few counts of this clone. The chain has TRDV1 and TRDJ1; the match to TRDD2 covers 9 bases. The germline V gene encodes CDR1 TSWWSYY and CDR2 QGS. This CDR3 region has 19 residues. V shed 4 bases and J 2 bases; nucleotides not matched to a gene: 17. The CDR3 region has the DNA TGTGCTCTTGGGGTCCTTCCTTCCTACGTCTTGGGGGAGACCGATAAACTCATCTTT. Translated, it gives CALGVLPSYVLGETDKLIF.

V is TRDV1 and J is TRDJ1; 10 positions agree with TRDD3. The CDR3 has 25 residues. Germline CDR1 reads TSWWSYY; CDR2 reads QGS. J lost 1 base, V lost 0 bases, and 29 bases had no gene match. The CDR3 here is CALGELDCGLPHVGGGIRSTDKLIF. CDR3 DNA sequence: TGTGCTCTTGGGGAACTGGACTGCGGCCTTCCCCACGTCGGGGGGGGGATACGATCCACCGATAAACTCATCTTT.

This chain uses TRDV1 with TRDJ1; possible D gene TRDD3, 5 bases. There are 16 residues in the CDR3. V lost 2 bases to trimming and J lost 6 bases, with 19 bases between them. Germline V gene sequence: CDR1 TSWWSYY, CDR2 QGS. CDR3 coding DNA: TGTGCTCTTGGGGAAGGACGGGGAACTGAGGGGAATAAACTCATCTTT. This sequence encodes CALGEGRGTEGNKLIF.

This clone was counted a few times. This chain links TRDV1 with TRDJ1, with 9 bases matching TRDD2. Trimming removed 1 base from V and 4 bases from J; junction bases left unmatched: 10. The germline V gene encodes CDR1 TSWWSYY and CDR2 QGS. There are 17 residues in the CDR3. The CDR3 region is CALGEPPSYGLFDKLIF. The CDR3 region has the DNA TGTGCTCTTGGGGAACCCCCTTCCTACGGCCTGTTCGATAAACTCATCTTT.

This clone was recorded a few times. V gene TRDV1 combines with J gene TRDJ1, with a possible D match to TRDD3 (6 bases). Trimming removed 2 bases at V and 4 bases at J, with 14 bases between. CDR3 size: 15 residues. Germline V lookup: CDR1 TSWWSYY, CDR2 QGS. CDR3 DNA: TGTGCTCTTGGGGAAACTCCGGGCTGGGGCGATAAACTCATCTTT. Translation: CALGETPGWGDKLIF.